This T cell receptor beta chain is drawn from a study of T cells in Graves' hyperthyroidism and ophthalmopathy (dated by TCRdb to between 2018 and 2020). Study-level background: Peripheral blood samples were taken at the time of initial diagnosis, prior to any treatment. Following sampling, methimazole starting at 30 mg daily was given to hyperthyroidism patients, and high-dose intravenous methylprednisolone was given to ophthalmopathy patients. An independent validation cohort of under 20 hyperthyroidism patients and more than 15 patients who later progressed to ophthalmopathy tested prospective prediction of ophthalmopathy. In addition, the study compared T-cell repertoires in thyroid tissue and in blood from roughly 6 Graves' hyperthyroidism patients. To identify TCR V-J signatures that set the groups apart, the researchers used a discovery cohort of 100 or so patients, made up of under 50 with Graves' ophthalmopathy and some 56 with stable Graves' hyperthyroidism. The paper describes TCR Vbeta CDR3 sequencing of 135 peripheral blood samples, made up of under 50 ophthalmopathy patients, around 78 hyperthyroidism patients and roughly 17 progressor patients. The 90 to 100 discovery patients were randomly divided into training and test sets at a 7:3 ratio.

This clonotype came up many times. No cognate antigen has been identified for it. No base quality information exists; no much larger clone differs at one position. Summary of the overall study and its limitations: Blood samples also contained most of the expanded thyroid clonotypes (frequency above 0.001), which suggests that blood repertoires may reflect thyroid immune responses. In cross-validation, a model built on a 13 V-J signature told ophthalmopathy apart from stable hyperthyroidism with less than 90% sensitivity and about 81% specificity, and in testing the same model reached 80%/75%. No statistical method was used to fix the sample size in advance, and group allocation was not hidden from the investigators. In validation, the model predicted progression to ophthalmopathy a median of roughly 6.2 months before onset, with over 60% sensitivity and just under 75% specificity.

TCR beta CDR3 regions were amplified from RNA transcripts. The TCR CDR3 was subjected to a first round of RT-PCR using the HTBI primer set and the Qiagen OneStep RT-PCR kit. Libraries were constructed in a second round of multiplex PCR, after which size selection and purification were performed. The libraries were sequenced on an Illumina HiSeq2000 using paired-end 100 bp reads. In the authors' own workflow: SOAPnuke was used to process the raw data, with reads discarded if the reads contained adapters or uncalled bases, had a mean Phred below 15, or lacked an exact constant-primer or identifier match. COPE v1.2.5 was used to merge high-quality paired reads, and clonotypes were defined as unique nucleotide sequences. MiTCR v1.1 was used to align the clonotypes against IMGT TRBV, TRBD and TRBJ reference segments. The analysis included only V-J combinations with a frequency above 0.0001, which together covered approximately 99% of the repertoires. A TCS score was defined as the ratio of F50 (clonal expansion) to E x V (chaos), with BLOSUM62-based TCRdist applied between CDR3 peptides within each V-J. Welch's t-statistics and random forest reduced 500 to 550 V-J features to 13, which were used in a naive Bayes classifier (R e1071). TCRdb applied fastp at Q25 and MiXCR to the public reads, then kept only in-frame beta chains. Identical CDR3 protein sequences are pooled into one entry, listed with their most common genes and DNA. The V and J calls, along with clone size, are taken from TCRdb and not from the paper's own processing. Present in this sample are about 380,000 distinct CDR3 sequences, roughly 12% of which were seen just once. The top ten hold roughly 20% of the sample.

The germline V gene provides CDR1 MNHNS and CDR2 SASEGT. V loses 6 bases, J loses 3 bases, and the germline ends lie 15 bases apart. The CDR3 runs 14 residues from the cysteine to the phenylalanine. The sequence is cut down to CDR3 DNA, 42 bases in frame from base 1. Hyperthyroidism patients were aged 18 to 65 years and newly diagnosed, with disease duration of less than 2 months. Any patient with an uncontrolled infection, another autoimmune disease, pregnancy or lactation was excluded. Clinical symptoms, serum thyroxine and TRAb, thyroid ultrasound, and orbital computed tomography formed the basis for the diagnoses. Blood from progressor patients was collected at the time of first diagnosis with hyperthyroidism, before any ophthalmopathy symptoms had appeared. PBMCs were isolated from 10 ml of fresh peripheral blood by Ficoll-Paque density gradient centrifugation. Progressor patients were first diagnosed with Graves' hyperthyroidism and then developed ophthalmopathy during follow-up. Total RNA was extracted with Trizol reagent, and quality was checked on an Agilent 2100 Bioanalyzer.

Material for sequencing was blood. This TCR derives from a man aged 30-40 years with Graves' hyperthyroidism that later progressed to Graves' ophthalmopathy. The chain joins TRBV6-1 to TRBJ2-7, with no confident D gene call. The DNA reads as follows: TGTGCCAGCAGATGGGGTCGCGCCCTCTACGAGCAGTACTTC. The resulting protein is CASRWGRALYEQYF.